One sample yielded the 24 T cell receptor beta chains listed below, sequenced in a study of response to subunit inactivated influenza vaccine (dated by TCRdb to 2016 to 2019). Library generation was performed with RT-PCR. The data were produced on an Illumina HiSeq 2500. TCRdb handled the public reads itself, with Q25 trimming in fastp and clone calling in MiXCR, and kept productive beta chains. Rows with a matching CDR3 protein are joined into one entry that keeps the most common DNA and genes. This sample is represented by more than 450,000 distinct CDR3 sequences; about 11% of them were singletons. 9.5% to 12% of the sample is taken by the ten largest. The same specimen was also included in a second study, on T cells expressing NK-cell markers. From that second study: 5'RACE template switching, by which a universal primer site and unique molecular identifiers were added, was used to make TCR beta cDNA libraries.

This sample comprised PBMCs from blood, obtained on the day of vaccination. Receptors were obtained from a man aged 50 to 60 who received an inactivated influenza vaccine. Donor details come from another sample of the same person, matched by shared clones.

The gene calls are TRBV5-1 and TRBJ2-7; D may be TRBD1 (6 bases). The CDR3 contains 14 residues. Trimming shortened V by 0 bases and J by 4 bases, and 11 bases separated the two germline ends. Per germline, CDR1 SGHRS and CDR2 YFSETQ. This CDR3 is CASSLGADRYEQYF. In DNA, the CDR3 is TGCGCCAGCAGCTTGGGGGCTGACAGGTACGAGCAGTACTTC.

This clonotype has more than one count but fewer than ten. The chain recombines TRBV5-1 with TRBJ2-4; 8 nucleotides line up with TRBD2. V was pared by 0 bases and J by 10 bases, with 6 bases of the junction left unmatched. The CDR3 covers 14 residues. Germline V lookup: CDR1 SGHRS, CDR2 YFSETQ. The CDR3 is CASSLVKRGSIQYF. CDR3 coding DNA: TGCGCCAGCAGCTTGGTTAAGCGGGGGTCAATTCAGTACTTC.

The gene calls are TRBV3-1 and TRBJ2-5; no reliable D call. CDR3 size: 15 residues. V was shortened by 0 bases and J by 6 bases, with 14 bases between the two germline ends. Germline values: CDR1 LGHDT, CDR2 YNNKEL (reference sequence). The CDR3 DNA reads TGTGCCAGCAGCCAAGAGGGGTGGGGAATGCAGACCCAGTACTTC. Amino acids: CASSQEGWGMQTQYF.

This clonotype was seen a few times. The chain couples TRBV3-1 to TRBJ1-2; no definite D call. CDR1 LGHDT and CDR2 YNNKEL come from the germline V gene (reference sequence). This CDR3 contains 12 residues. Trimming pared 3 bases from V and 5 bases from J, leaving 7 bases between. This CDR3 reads CASSQVQYGYTF. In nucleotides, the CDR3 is TGTGCCAGCAGCCAGGTTCAATATGGCTACACCTTC.

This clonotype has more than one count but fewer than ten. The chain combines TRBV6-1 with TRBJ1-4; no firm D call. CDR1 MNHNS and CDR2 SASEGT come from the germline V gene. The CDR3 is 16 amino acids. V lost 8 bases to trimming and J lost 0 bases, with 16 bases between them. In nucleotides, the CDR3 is TGTGCCAGCTACCCTTTTCAACGCGCAACTAATGAAAAACTGTTTTTT. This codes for CASYPFQRATNEKLFF.

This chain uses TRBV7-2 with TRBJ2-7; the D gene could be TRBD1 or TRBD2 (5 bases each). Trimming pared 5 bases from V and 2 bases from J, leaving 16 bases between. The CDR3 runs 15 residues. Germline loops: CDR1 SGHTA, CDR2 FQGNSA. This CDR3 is CASSPIGAATYEQYF. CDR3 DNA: TGTGCCAGCAGCCCCATCGGGGCAGCTACCTACGAGCAGTACTTC.

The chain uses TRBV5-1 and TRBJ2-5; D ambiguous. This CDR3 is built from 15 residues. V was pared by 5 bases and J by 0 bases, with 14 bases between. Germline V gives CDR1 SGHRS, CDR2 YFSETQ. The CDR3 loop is CASSSRTAYQETQYF. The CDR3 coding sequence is TGCGCCAGCAGTTCCCGTACAGCGTACCAAGAGACCCAGTACTTC.

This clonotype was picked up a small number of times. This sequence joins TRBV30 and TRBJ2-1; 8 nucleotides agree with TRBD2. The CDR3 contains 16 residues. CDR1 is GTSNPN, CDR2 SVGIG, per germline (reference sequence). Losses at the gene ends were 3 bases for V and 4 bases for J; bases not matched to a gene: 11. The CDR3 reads CAWSRIGGRLYNEQFF. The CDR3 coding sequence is TGTGCCTGGAGCCGCATTGGCGGGAGGCTTTACAATGAGCAGTTCTTC.

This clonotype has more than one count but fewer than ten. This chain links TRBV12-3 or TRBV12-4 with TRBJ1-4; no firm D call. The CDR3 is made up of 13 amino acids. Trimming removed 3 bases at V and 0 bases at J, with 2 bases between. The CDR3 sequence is CASSFTTNEKLFF. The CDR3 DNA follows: TGTGCCAGCAGTTTCACAACTAATGAAAAACTGTTTTTT.

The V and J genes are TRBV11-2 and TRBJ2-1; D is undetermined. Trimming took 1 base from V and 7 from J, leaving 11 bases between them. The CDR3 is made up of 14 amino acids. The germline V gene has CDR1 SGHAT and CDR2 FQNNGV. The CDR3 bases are TGTGCCAGCAGCTTAGTTACTGTTGGGAATGAGCAGTTCTTC. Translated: CASSLVTVGNEQFF.

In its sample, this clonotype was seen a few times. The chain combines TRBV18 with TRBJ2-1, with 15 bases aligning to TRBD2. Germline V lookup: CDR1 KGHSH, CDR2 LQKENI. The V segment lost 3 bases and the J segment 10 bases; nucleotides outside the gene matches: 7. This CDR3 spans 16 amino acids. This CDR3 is CASSPAGTSGRKEQFF. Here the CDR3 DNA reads TGTGCCAGCTCACCGGCCGGGACTAGCGGGAGGAAGGAGCAGTTCTTC.

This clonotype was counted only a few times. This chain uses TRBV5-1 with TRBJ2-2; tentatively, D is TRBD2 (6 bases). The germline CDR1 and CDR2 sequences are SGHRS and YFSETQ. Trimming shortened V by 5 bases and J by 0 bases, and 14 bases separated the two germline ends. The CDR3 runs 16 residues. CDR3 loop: CASSGFPGANTGELFF. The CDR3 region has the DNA TGCGCCAGCAGTGGTTTTCCGGGAGCGAACACCGGGGAGCTGTTTTTT.

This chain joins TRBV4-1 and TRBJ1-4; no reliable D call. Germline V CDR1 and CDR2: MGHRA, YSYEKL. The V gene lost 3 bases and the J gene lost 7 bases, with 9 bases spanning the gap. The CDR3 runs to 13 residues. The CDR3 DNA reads TGCGCCAGCAGCCAGAAGGCCCTTGAAAAACTGTTTTTT. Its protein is CASSQKALEKLFF.

In nucleotides, the CDR3 is TGTGCCAGTGAGGGGACAGGGGGTCAGCCCCAGCATTTT. Its protein product is CASEGTGGQPQHF. The chain has TRBV6-1 and TRBJ1-5, with 11 positions matching TRBD1. CDR3 length: 13 amino acids. J was trimmed by 6 bases and V by 9 bases; bases with no gene match: 4. Germline assignment: CDR1 MNHNS and CDR2 SASEGT.

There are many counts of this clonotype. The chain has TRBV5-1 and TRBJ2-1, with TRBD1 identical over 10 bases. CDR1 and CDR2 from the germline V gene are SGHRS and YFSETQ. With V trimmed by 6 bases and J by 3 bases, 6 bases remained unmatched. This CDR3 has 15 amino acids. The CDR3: CASNQGQGYYNEQFF. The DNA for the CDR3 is TGCGCCAGCAACCAGGGACAGGGGTACTACAATGAGCAGTTCTTC. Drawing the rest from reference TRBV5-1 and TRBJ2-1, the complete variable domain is KAGVTQTPRYLIKTRGQQVTLSCSPISGHRSVSWYQQTPGQGLQFLFEYFSETQRNKGNFPGRFSGRQFSNSRSEMNVSTLELGDSALYLCASNQGQGYYNEQFFGPGTRLTVL.

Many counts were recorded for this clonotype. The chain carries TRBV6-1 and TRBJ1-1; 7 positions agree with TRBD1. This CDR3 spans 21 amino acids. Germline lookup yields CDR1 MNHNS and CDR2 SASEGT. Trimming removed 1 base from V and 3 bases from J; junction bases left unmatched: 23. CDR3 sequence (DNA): TGTGCCAGCAGTGAAGTTACAAGTGGAACCCCGTGGCGAGACAGGGACACTGAAGCTTTCTTT. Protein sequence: CASSEVTSGTPWRDRDTEAFF.

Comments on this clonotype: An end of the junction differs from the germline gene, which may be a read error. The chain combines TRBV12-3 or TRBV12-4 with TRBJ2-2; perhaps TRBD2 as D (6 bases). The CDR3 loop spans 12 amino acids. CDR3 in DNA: TGCGCCTGGGGGGTTCTACCCGGGGAGCTGTTTTTT. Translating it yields CAWGVLPGELFF.

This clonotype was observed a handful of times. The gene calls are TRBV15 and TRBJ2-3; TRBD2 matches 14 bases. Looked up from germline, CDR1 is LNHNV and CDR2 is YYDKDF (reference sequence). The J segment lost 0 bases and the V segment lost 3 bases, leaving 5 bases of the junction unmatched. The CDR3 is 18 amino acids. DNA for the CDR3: TGTGCCACCAGCAGGGGACTAGCGGGGGCGCTTAGCACAGATACGCAGTATTTT. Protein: CATSRGLAGALSTDTQYF.

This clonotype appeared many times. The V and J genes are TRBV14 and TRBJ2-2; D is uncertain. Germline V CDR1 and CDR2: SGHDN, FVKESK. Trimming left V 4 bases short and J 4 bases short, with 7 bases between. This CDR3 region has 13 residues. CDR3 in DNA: TGTGCCAGCAGCCCCTTGGTCACCGGGGAGCTGTTTTTT. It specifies CASSPLVTGELFF.

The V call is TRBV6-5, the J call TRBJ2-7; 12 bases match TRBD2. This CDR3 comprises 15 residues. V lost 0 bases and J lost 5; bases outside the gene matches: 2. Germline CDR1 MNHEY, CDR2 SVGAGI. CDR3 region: CASSYSGLAGDEQYF. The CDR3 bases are TGTGCCAGCAGTTACTCGGGACTAGCGGGCGACGAGCAGTACTTC.

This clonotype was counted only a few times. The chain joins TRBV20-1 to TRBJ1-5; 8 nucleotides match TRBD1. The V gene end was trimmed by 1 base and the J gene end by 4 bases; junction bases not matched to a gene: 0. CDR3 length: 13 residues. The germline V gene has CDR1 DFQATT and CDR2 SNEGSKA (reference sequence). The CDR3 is CSARGDRNQPQHF. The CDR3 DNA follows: TGCAGTGCTAGAGGGGACAGGAATCAGCCCCAGCATTTT.

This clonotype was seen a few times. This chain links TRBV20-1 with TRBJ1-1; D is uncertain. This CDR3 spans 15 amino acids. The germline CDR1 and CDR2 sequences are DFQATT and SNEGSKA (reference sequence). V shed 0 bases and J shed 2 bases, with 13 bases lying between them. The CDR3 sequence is CSARDLGHPNTEAFF. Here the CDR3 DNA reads TGCAGTGCTAGAGATCTCGGTCATCCTAACACTGAAGCTTTCTTT.

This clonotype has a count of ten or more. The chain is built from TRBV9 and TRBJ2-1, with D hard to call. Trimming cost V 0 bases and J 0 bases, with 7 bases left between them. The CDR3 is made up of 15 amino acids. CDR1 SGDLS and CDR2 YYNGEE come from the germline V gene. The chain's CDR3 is CASSVDGGSYNEQFF. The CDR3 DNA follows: TGTGCCAGCAGCGTAGACGGTGGCTCCTACAATGAGCAGTTCTTC. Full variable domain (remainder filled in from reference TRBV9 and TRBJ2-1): DSGVTQTPKHLITATGQRVTLRCSPRSGDLSVYWYQQSLDQGLQFLIQYYNGEERAKGNILERFSAQQFPDLHSELNLSSLELGDSALYFCASSVDGGSYNEQFFGPGTRLTVL.

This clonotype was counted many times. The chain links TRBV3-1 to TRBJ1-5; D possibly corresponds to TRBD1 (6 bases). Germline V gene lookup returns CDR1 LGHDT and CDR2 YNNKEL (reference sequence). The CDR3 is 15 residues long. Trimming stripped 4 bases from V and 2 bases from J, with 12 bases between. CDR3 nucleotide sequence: TGTGCCAGCAGCCCCTCGCAGGGGCGCAATCAGCCCCAGCATTTT. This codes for CASSPSQGRNQPQHF.